A selection of T cell receptor beta chains follows, all from one sample in a study of blood T cells in healthy people across ages. Using its own MiXCR run on the 5' RACE reads, TCRdb lists one record per CDR3 protein. This table has approximately 690,000 distinct CDR3 sequences, roughly three fifths appearing once. Material: blood. The receptors were sampled from a man in his sixties in good health. Both conserved end residues are part of each CDR3. D genes are given only for firm matches. The size field is filled for only some rows; it gives once, few, many or a size class.

d_call,clone_size,v_call,j_call,cdr3_nt,cdr3_aa
NA,NA,TRBV20-1,TRBJ2-5,TGCAGTGCTATTGGACAGCGCCAAGAGACCCAGTACTTC,CSAIGQRQETQYF
TRBD2,NA,TRBV6-5,TRBJ2-1,TGTGCCAGCAGTTACTCCCGGAGCGGGGGCAATGAGCTGTTCTTC,CASSYSRSGGNELFF
NA,NA,TRBV4-1,TRBJ2-5,TGCGCCAGCAGCCAAGTAAGGGGGGCCCAGTACTTC,CASSQVRGAQYF
NA,NA,TRBV3-1,TRBJ2-2,TGTGCCAGCAGCCAAGGGGCAGAAACCGGGGAGCTGTTTTTT,CASSQGAETGELFF
NA,NA,TRBV2,TRBJ2-1,TGTGCCAGCAGGGAGGAAGAGACCCAGTTCTTC,CASREEETQFF
TRBD2,NA,TRBV12-3/TRBV12-4,TRBJ2-1,TGTGCCAGCAGTTTAAAGGGCGGGGGGGCAGTCTACAATGAGCAGTTCTTC,CASSLKGGGAVYNEQFF
NA,few,TRBV6-5,TRBJ2-3,TGTGCCAGCAGTTACTATGCCGGGACCGGGGCGCAGTATTTT,CASSYYAGTGAQYF
NA,NA,TRBV4-1,TRBJ1-2,TGCGCCAGCAGCGGTCCAGACGGGGGCCAGACGGGGCCCTATGGCTACACCTTC,CASSGPDGGQTGPYGYTF
TRBD2,once,TRBV4-1,TRBJ2-3,TGCGCCAGCAGCCCCCCCCCGGGGGGAGATACGCAGTATTTT,CASSPPPGGDTQYF
NA,NA,TRBV7-9,TRBJ2-7,TGTGCCAGCAGCTCCACCGGACACGAAAGCTCCTACGAGCAGTACTTC,CASSSTGHESSYEQYF
NA,NA,TRBV20-1,TRBJ1-2,TGCAGTGCTAGTCCGGACGGTTGGGGCTATGGCTACACCTTC,CSASPDGWGYGYTF
TRBD2,few,TRBV13,TRBJ2-5,TGTGCCAGCAGTCCAGCGGGGGCACGCCAAGAGACCCAGTACTTC,CASSPAGARQETQYF
NA,once,TRBV27,TRBJ2-7,TGTGCCAGCAGTTTACCCCCGGGGGACTACGAGCAGTACTTC,CASSLPPGDYEQYF
NA,few,TRBV2,TRBJ1-2,TGTGCCAGCAGGGGGGACATCCTCTATGGCTACACCTTC,CASRGDILYGYTF
TRBD2,NA,TRBV5-5,TRBJ2-5,TGTGCCAGCAGCTTGGCTAGCGGCCAAGAGGCCCAGTACTTC,CASSLASGQEAQYF
NA,NA,TRBV6-2/TRBV6-3,TRBJ2-5,TGTGCCAGCAGCCCCAGAGCGGAGGAGACCCAGTACTTC,CASSPRAEETQYF
TRBD1,NA,TRBV7-9,TRBJ1-1,TGTGCCAGCAGCTGGGCTGGGACAGTGAACACTGAAGCTTTCTTT,CASSWAGTVNTEAFF
TRBD1,NA,TRBV13,TRBJ2-2,TGTGCCAGCAGCTTAGGGATCCGGGACAGGGCTTACACCGGGGAGCTGTTTTTT,CASSLGIRDRAYTGELFF
NA,few,TRBV29-1,TRBJ1-2,TGCAGCGTTGAAGCAGTCCATGGCTACACCTTC,CSVEAVHGYTF
TRBD1,NA,TRBV27,TRBJ2-7,TGTGCCAGCAGTGGAAGGACAGGGTACGAGCAGTACTTC,CASSGRTGYEQYF
TRBD1,NA,TRBV6-6,TRBJ2-7,TGTGCCAGCAGTTTCAAGGGGACAGGCCACTACGAGCAGTACTTC,CASSFKGTGHYEQYF
NA,NA,TRBV5-1,TRBJ1-4,TGCGCCAGCAGCGCCCTACAGGGCGCTAATGAAAAACTGTTTTTT,CASSALQGANEKLFF
NA,NA,TRBV12-3/TRBV12-4,TRBJ2-5,TGTGCCAGCAGTTTATGGGCCGAAGAGACCCAGTACTTC,CASSLWAEETQYF
TRBD2,NA,TRBV4-1,TRBJ2-3,TGCGCCAGCAGCCAAGAAGGGGCGGGGGGGCCAGATACGCAGTATTTT,CASSQEGAGGPDTQYF
NA,NA,TRBV21-1,TRBJ1-6,TGTGCCAGCAGCAAAGAATGGACAGGGACCTATAATTCACCCCTCCACTTT,CASSKEWTGTYNSPLHF
NA,NA,TRBV14,TRBJ1-1,TGTGCCAGCAGCCAAGGGGCAGGTTGGGCTTTCTTT,CASSQGAGWAFF
TRBD2,once,TRBV20-1,TRBJ2-7,TGCAGTGCTAGAGGGGAGCGGGGGCCCTACGAGCAGTACTTC,CSARGERGPYEQYF
NA,few,TRBV3-1,TRBJ2-7,TGTGCCAGCAGCGGGGAGACCTACGAGCAGTACTTC,CASSGETYEQYF
NA,NA,TRBV4-2,TRBJ2-5,TGTGCCAGCAGCCAAGGCGGTTTTACCTACAATGAGCAGTACTTC,CASSQGGFTYNEQYF
TRBD2,NA,TRBV20-1,TRBJ2-1,TGCAGTGTTCAAGCGGGGGGGTACTACAATGAGCAGTTCTTC,CSVQAGGYYNEQFF
TRBD1,NA,TRBV20-1,TRBJ2-7,TGCAGTGCCACGGACAGGGGGTCCTACGAGCAGTACTTC,CSATDRGSYEQYF
NA,NA,TRBV5-1,TRBJ2-1,TGCGCCAGCAGCTTGGAAGGGGGTCTTTCCTACAATGAGCAGTTCTTC,CASSLEGGLSYNEQFF
TRBD1,NA,TRBV4-1,TRBJ1-2,TGCGCCAGCAGCTATAAACAGGGGATGGAGAACTATGGCTACACCTTC,CASSYKQGMENYGYTF
TRBD1,NA,TRBV10-3,TRBJ2-5,TGTGCCATCAGACGGGACAGTATACAAGAGACCCAGTACTTC,CAIRRDSIQETQYF
NA,NA,TRBV21-1,TRBJ1-3,NA,CASSKFSGGVASGNTIYF